One and the same sample provided the 18 T cell receptor beta chains below, sequenced in a study of CD8 T cells in Susac syndrome. An amount of RNA that ranged from roughly 0.5 to 1 ug was reverse transcribed with random hexamers. Using its own MiXCR run on the immunoSEQ multiplex PCR reads, TCRdb lists one record per CDR3 protein. The sample consists of 75,000 to 95,000 distinct CDR3 sequences, around nine tenths of them appearing once. The material sequenced was CD8+ T cells from PBMCs. The origin of the receptors is a human donor with multiple sclerosis.

The chain uses TRBV20-1 and TRBJ1-1; D is unresolved. Per the germline V gene, CDR1 is DFQATT and CDR2 is SNEGSKA (reference sequence). The CDR3 loop spans 12 amino acids. Trimming removed 0 bases at V and 3 bases at J, with 5 bases between. The CDR3 is CSARDGYTEAFF. CDR3 nucleotides: TGCAGTGCTAGAGATGGGTACACTGAAGCTTTCTTT.

The chain couples TRBV3-1 to TRBJ1-1; D call uncertain. This CDR3 comprises 15 residues. The germline V gene encodes CDR1 LGHDT and CDR2 YNNKEL (reference sequence). The germline V and J ends were trimmed by 4 bases and 0 bases, with 12 bases remaining between them. The CDR3 region has the DNA TGTGCCAGCAGCCCCCCTAGTGGAATGAACACTGAAGCTTTCTTT. Translated, it gives CASSPPSGMNTEAFF.

The rearrangement joins TRBV7-9 to TRBJ1-2; D remains ambiguous. This CDR3 is 13 amino acids long. V was clipped by 1 base and J by 2 bases, with 5 bases between them. From germline, CDR1 is SEHNR and CDR2 FQNEAQ (reference sequence). This CDR3 is CASSLVQNYGYTF. The CDR3 DNA reads TGTGCCAGCAGCTTAGTACAAAACTATGGCTACACCTTC.

The rearrangement uses TRBV12-3 or TRBV12-4 and TRBJ2-5; a possible D gene is TRBD2 (6 bases). The CDR3 runs to 14 residues. Trimming shortened V by 2 bases and J by 2 bases, and 9 bases separated the two germline ends. CDR3 nucleotide sequence: TGTGCCAGCAGTTTATGGGACTCACAAGAGACCCAGTACTTC. This codes for CASSLWDSQETQYF.

This chain links TRBV9 with TRBJ2-3; tentatively, D is TRBD1 or TRBD2 (6 bases each). This CDR3 comprises 15 residues. With 2 bases removed from V and 4 bases from J, the gap between germline ends came to 14 bases. In germline, CDR1 is SGDLS, CDR2 YYNGEE. CDR3 in DNA: TGTGCCAGCAGCGTTGAGGGGGGCTGGTCAGATACGCAGTATTTT. Its protein is CASSVEGGWSDTQYF.

This sequence joins TRBV6-1 and TRBJ2-2; 8 bases match TRBD1. J lost 4 bases, V lost 4 bases, and 5 bases had no gene match. The CDR3 is 15 amino acids. Germline CDR1 is MNHNS and CDR2 is SASEGT. CDR3 region: CASSVQGEGTGELFF. Here the CDR3 DNA reads TGTGCCAGCAGTGTACAGGGGGAAGGCACCGGGGAGCTGTTTTTT.

V and J are TRBV9 and TRBJ1-1, with a tentative D call TRBD1 (5 bases). The CDR3 sequence is 14 residues long. CDR1 and CDR2 (germline): SGDLS, YYNGEE. The V end was cut by 4 bases, the J end by 3 bases, with 13 bases between. The CDR3 loop is CASSPGGRDTEAFF. The DNA of the CDR3 is TGTGCCAGCAGCCCTGGGGGAAGGGACACTGAAGCTTTCTTT.

This chain uses TRBV19 with TRBJ1-1; D remains unclear. CDR3 length: 14 amino acids. Germline loops: CDR1 LNHDA, CDR2 SQIVND (reference sequence). Trimming shortened V by 3 bases and J by 1 base, and 9 bases separated the two germline ends. Here the CDR3 reads CASSIGPQNTEAFF. In DNA, the CDR3 is TGTGCCAGTAGTATTGGGCCCCAGAACACTGAAGCTTTCTTT.

This clonotype appeared once. This rearrangement joins TRBV9 to TRBJ2-1; possibly TRBD2 for D (5 bases). Germline V gene data show CDR1 as SGDLS and CDR2 as YYNGEE. V dropped 0 bases and J dropped 10 bases, with 11 bases sitting between them. The length of the CDR3 is 13 residues. The chain's CDR3 is CASSVEAAEEQFF. CDR3 nucleotides: TGTGCCAGCAGCGTAGAAGCGGCTGAAGAGCAGTTCTTC.

The chain uses TRBV4-3 and TRBJ1-1; TRBD1 might be the D (5 bases). The CDR3 is 17 amino acids. Trimming cost V 4 bases and J 0 bases, with 18 bases left between them. The germline V gene encodes CDR1 LGHNA and CDR2 YSLEER. In DNA, the CDR3 is TGCGCCAGCAGCCCCCAACAGGTTCTCAAGATGAACACTGAAGCTTTCTTT. Encoded protein: CASSPQQVLKMNTEAFF.

The chain employs TRBV10-3 and TRBJ1-2; 8 nucleotides agree with TRBD1. CDR1 ENHRY and CDR2 SYGVKD come from the germline V gene. The V segment lost 6 bases and the J segment 4 bases; nucleotides outside the gene matches: 10. The CDR3 spans 15 residues. The CDR3 region has the DNA TGTGCCATCAGACCCTCTGGACAGGGAGGCTATGGCTACACCTTC. Encoded protein: CAIRPSGQGGYGYTF.

This chain links TRBV12-3 or TRBV12-4 with TRBJ2-7, with 7 bases that match TRBD2. This CDR3 is 13 amino acids long. Unmatched junction bases numbered 4, after V lost 6 bases and J lost 2 bases. The CDR3 DNA reads as TGTGCCAGCAGAGGACTAGACCCCTACGAGCAGTACTTC. Translated, it gives CASRGLDPYEQYF.

The chain is built from TRBV7-7 and TRBJ1-2; D unclear. Trimming left V 5 bases short and J 8 bases short, with 12 bases between. Germline V lookup: CDR1 SSHAT, CDR2 FNYEAQ (reference sequence). The CDR3 is made up of 12 amino acids. In nucleotides, the CDR3 is TGTGCCAGCAGCCAAAGGGTGCTCGGCTACACCTTC. Amino acid sequence: CASSQRVLGYTF.

The chain uses TRBV24-1 and TRBJ2-7; no reliable D call. The CDR3 loop spans 14 amino acids. Trimming cost V 2 bases and J 5 bases, with 12 bases left between them. Germline V gene data show CDR1 as KGHDR and CDR2 as SFDVKD. The chain's CDR3 is CATSDSGQRNEQYF. The CDR3 nucleotides are TGTGCCACCAGTGATTCCGGGCAACGAAACGAGCAGTACTTC.

V is TRBV6-5 and J is TRBJ1-1, with D tentatively TRBD1 (5 bases). This CDR3 spans 14 amino acids. Trimming removed 5 bases from V and 0 bases from J, with 10 bases in between. Germline V gene data show CDR1 as MNHEY and CDR2 as SVGAGI. Written as DNA, the CDR3 is TGTGCCAGCAGTGAAACGGGGGTGAACACTGAAGCTTTCTTT. It yields the protein CASSETGVNTEAFF.

The chain recombines TRBV2 with TRBJ2-1; 9 bases line up with TRBD2. CDR1 is SNHLY, CDR2 FYNNEI, per germline. This CDR3 comprises 16 residues. J was trimmed by 5 bases and V by 4 bases; bases with no gene match: 9. The CDR3 bases are TGTGCCAGCAGTGGCGGGATAGCGGGAGATGACAATGAGCAGTTCTTC. Its protein is CASSGGIAGDDNEQFF.

Comments on this clonotype: The junction departs from the called germline gene at one end, perhaps through a read error. The chain joins TRBV9 to TRBJ2-6; D uncertain. In germline, CDR1 is SGDLS, CDR2 YYNGEE. The CDR3 is made up of 16 amino acids. The chain's CDR3 is CASSSRLGSRANVLTF. Here the CDR3 DNA reads TGTGCCAGCAGCTCCCGACTGGGCTCTCGGGCCAACGTCCTGACTTTC. The full variable domain, in which reference TRBV9 and TRBJ2-6 provide the parts outside the CDR3, is DSGVTQTPKHLITATGQRVTLRCSPRSGDLSVYWYQQSLDQGLQFLIQYYNGEERAKGNILERFSAQQFPDLHSELNLSSLELGDSALYFCASSSRLGSRANVLTFGAGSRLTVL.

The chain joins TRBV6-2 or TRBV6-3 to TRBJ1-2, with a possible D match to TRBD1 (5 bases). CDR3 length: 14 amino acids. Germline V gene data show CDR1 as MNHEY and CDR2 as SVGEGT. The ends were cut back, 4 bases at V and 6 bases at J, with 15 bases in the middle. The CDR3 DNA follows: TGTGCCAGCAGTTTCCTAGGACAACATGATGGCTACACCTTC. It encodes CASSFLGQHDGYTF.